A selection of T cell receptor beta chains follows, all from one sample in a study of blood T cell repertoires in COVID-19. The method was immunoSEQ multiplex PCR; TCRdb's version includes in-frame clones alone and lacks a portion of them. Found here are 52,000 or so clones, approximately 91% of them singletons; the top ten hold roughly 9.8%. Specimen: peripheral blood. The receptors stem from a woman older than 75 with acute or convalescent COVID-19. Both conserved end residues are part of each CDR3. The D gene is left open where the match is weak. Clone size is stated in some rows and not others, as once, few, many or a class when expanded.

v_call	clone_size	d_call	j_call	cdr3_nt	cdr3_aa
TRBV6-2/TRBV6-3	once	TRBD1	TRBJ1-1	TGTGCCAGCAGCCCCCGGGACAGGGGTAACACTGAAGCTTTCTTT	CASSPRDRGNTEAFF
TRBV6-5	NA	NA	TRBJ1-2	TGTGCCAGCAGGAACCGAGGGGGACCCTATGGCTACACCTTC	CASRNRGGPYGYTF
TRBV5-1	NA	NA	TRBJ1-2	TGCGCCAGCAGCTTAGAGGGTCCGAGTAATGGCTACACCTTC	CASSLEGPSNGYTF
TRBV18	NA	NA	TRBJ2-3	TGTGCCAGCTCACCAAACAGAGATACGCAGTATTTT	CASSPNRDTQYF
TRBV27	NA	TRBD1	TRBJ1-6	TGTGCCAGCAGTTTATACAGGGGCGGTAATTCACCCCTCCACTTT	CASSLYRGGNSPLHF
TRBV7-8	NA	TRBD2	TRBJ2-1	TGTGCCAGCAGCTCTCGGACTAGCGGTAGCTCCTACAATGAGCAGTTCTTC	CASSSRTSGSSYNEQFF
TRBV9	NA	NA	TRBJ1-1	TGTGCCAGCAGCCTCCGCGGGGGGGACACTGAAGCTTTCTTT	CASSLRGGDTEAFF
TRBV18	NA	NA	TRBJ2-1	TGTGCCAGCTCACCCCCCGTCGAAGCGATCTACAATGAGCAGTTCTTC	CASSPPVEAIYNEQFF
TRBV28	NA	NA	TRBJ2-1	TGTGCCAGCAGCTTTACGGGGGTAGACTACAATGAGCAGTTCTTC	CASSFTGVDYNEQFF
TRBV12-3/TRBV12-4	few	NA	TRBJ1-4	TGTGCCAGCAGTTTGGGGGGGAATGAAAAACTGTTTTTT	CASSLGGNEKLFF
TRBV6-2/TRBV6-3	NA	TRBD2	TRBJ2-7	TGTGCCAGCAGTTCCGGGACTAGCGGGGGGTTTGTCTACGAGCAGTACTTC	CASSSGTSGGFVYEQYF
TRBV20-1	NA	NA	TRBJ2-2	TGCAGTGCTAGTGGGTTAGAGATAAACACCGGGGAGCTGTTTTTT	CSASGLEINTGELFF
TRBV30	NA	TRBD2	TRBJ2-5	TGTGCCTGGAGTGTACGGCCTAGCGGGAGGGGAACCCAAGAGACCCAGTACTTC	CAWSVRPSGRGTQETQYF
TRBV19	NA	TRBD1	TRBJ1-4	TGTGCCAGTACCCCGGGACAGGGGGGGCACGGGGAAAAACTGTTTTTT	CASTPGQGGHGEKLFF
TRBV11-2	once	NA	TRBJ1-2	TGTGCCAGCAGCTTAAACTCTCAACAGGGAACGAACTATGGCTACACCTTC	CASSLNSQQGTNYGYTF
TRBV30	NA	TRBD1	TRBJ1-6	TGTGCCTGGAGTGTCGGCAGGGGGAATTCACCCCTCCACTTT	CAWSVGRGNSPLHF
TRBV5-4	few	NA	TRBJ2-3	TGTGCCAGCAGCTTGGGTTTGGCCTCACATACGCAGTATTTT	CASSLGLASHTQYF